A selection of T cell receptor beta chains follows, all from one sample in a study of control samples from healthy donors and cancer patients. Produced via immunoSEQ multiplex PCR; TCRdb's table is partial and in-frame only. The sample records 150,000 to 200,000 clones, approximately 86% being singletons. Specimen: blood. These receptors were taken from a woman aged 25 to 39 in good health. Both conserved end residues are part of each CDR3. Fields, in order: CDR3 length, clone size, D gene, J gene, V gene, CDR3 protein, CDR3 DNA. D genes are given only for firm matches. Size tells how often a clone was seen (once, few, many) or the class of an expanded clone, and some rows leave it out.

>15|.|.|TRBJ2-7|TRBV28
CASRGGPTTYYEQYF
TGTGCCAGCAGGGGGGGGCCCACCACCTACTACGAGCAGTACTTC
>15|.|.|TRBJ2-1|TRBV2
CASSELEGSHNEQFF
TGTGCCAGCAGTGAACTAGAAGGATCCCACAATGAGCAGTTCTTC
>17|.|.|TRBJ1-4|TRBV27
CASSLQRAGRPNEKLFF
TGTGCCAGCAGTTTACAGCGGGCGGGGCGGCCTAATGAAAAACTGTTTTTT
>14|.|.|TRBJ1-4|TRBV27
CASSFSGTNEKLFF
TGTGCCAGCAGTTTTTCCGGGACAAATGAAAAACTGTTTTTT
>18|once|TRBD1|TRBJ1-1|TRBV10-3
CAISESWTGLRSRTEAFF
TGTGCCATCAGTGAGTCTTGGACAGGCTTACGAAGTCGCACTGAAGCTTTCTTT
>16|.|TRBD1|TRBJ1-1|TRBV13
CASSKRTGATNTEAFF
TGTGCCAGCAGCAAACGGACAGGGGCCACTAACACTGAAGCTTTCTTT
>16|.|.|TRBJ1-6|TRBV7-2
CASSPDGTDYNSPLHF
TGTGCCAGCAGCCCCGACGGGACGGATTATAATTCACCCCTCCACTTT
>13|.|.|TRBJ2-7|TRBV6-6
CATTPDGRYEQYF
TGTGCCACAACTCCGGACGGGCGCTACGAGCAGTACTTC
>17|.|.|TRBJ2-1|TRBV3-1/TRBV3-2
CASSQESQGGRGNEQFF
TGTGCCAGCAGCCAAGAAAGTCAGGGGGGCCGTGGCAATGAGCAGTTCTTC
>15|.|TRBD1|TRBJ2-2|TRBV19
CASSIEDRGTGELFF
TGTGCCAGTAGTATAGAGGACAGGGGGACCGGGGAGCTGTTTTTT
>15|few|TRBD2|TRBJ2-1|TRBV29-1
CSVNLSGGHNGEQFF
TGCAGCGTGAATTTATCGGGAGGCCACAATGGTGAGCAGTTCTTC
>15|.|TRBD1|TRBJ2-1|TRBV5-1
CASAEGAGPYNEQFF
TGCGCCAGCGCAGAGGGGGCAGGGCCATACAATGAGCAGTTCTTC
>12|.|.|TRBJ1-1|TRBV25-1
CASSDKGTEAFF
TGTGCCAGCAGTGATAAGGGTACTGAAGCTTTCTTT
>14|.|.|TRBJ2-1|TRBV27
CASSYAGSYNEQFF
TGTGCCAGCAGTTATGCGGGTTCCTACAATGAGCAGTTCTTC
>14|.|.|TRBJ2-3|TRBV24-1
CATSDFNTGDTQYF
TGTGCCACCAGTGATTTCAACACGGGCGATACGCAGTATTTT
>15|.|.|TRBJ2-7|TRBV19
CASSMRFRAPIEQYF
TGTGCCAGTAGTATGAGATTCAGGGCACCTATCGAGCAGTACTTC
>13|.|.|TRBJ1-2|TRBV28
CASSERADYGYTF
TGTGCCAGCAGTGAGAGGGCGGATTATGGCTACACCTTC
>14|.|TRBD1|TRBJ1-1|TRBV19
CASSIRTGGLEAFF
TGTGCCAGTAGTATAAGGACAGGGGGCCTTGAAGCTTTCTTT
>13|.|.|TRBJ1-2|TRBV27
CASSSGIAYGYTF
TGTGCCAGCAGTTCTGGGATCGCCTATGGCTACACCTTC
>10|once|.|TRBJ1-2|TRBV30
CAWSYYGYTF
TGTGCCTGGAGTTACTATGGCTACACCTTC
>13|once|.|TRBJ1-6|TRBV6-5
CASNVQGGSPLHF
TGTGCCAGCAACGTTCAGGGCGGTTCACCCCTCCACTTT
>13|.|.|TRBJ2-5|TRBV2
CASRDYERETQYF
TGTGCCAGCAGGGACTATGAGAGAGAGACCCAGTACTTC
>12|.|.|TRBJ2-3|TRBV10-3
CAMSGEADTQYF
TGTGCCATGTCAGGTGAGGCAGATACGCAGTATTTT
>14|.|.|TRBJ1-1|TRBV6-1
CASSEARAQTEAFF
TGTGCCAGCAGTGAAGCGCGAGCCCAAACTGAAGCTTTCTTT
>12|.|TRBD1|TRBJ1-2|TRBV29-1
CSVGQGNYGYTF
TGCAGCGTGGGACAGGGGAACTATGGCTACACCTTC
>14|.|.|TRBJ1-2|TRBV15
CATSRVGEPYGYTF
TGTGCCACCAGCAGAGTTGGCGAACCCTATGGCTACACCTTC
>14|.|TRBD1|TRBJ1-1|TRBV5-1
CASSRGQEDTEAFF
TGCGCCAGCAGCAGAGGACAGGAGGATACTGAAGCTTTCTTT
>14|.|TRBD2|TRBJ2-1|TRBV27
CASSLLGGYNEQFF
TGTGCCAGCAGTTTATTGGGGGGGTACAATGAGCAGTTCTTC
>14|.|.|TRBJ1-2|TRBV15
CATSRGGGDYGYTF
TGTGCCACCAGCAGAGGGGGGGGCGACTATGGCTACACCTTC
>17|.|TRBD1|TRBJ1-4|TRBV19
CASRRGTGGITNEKLFF
TGTGCCAGTAGGCGTGGGACAGGGGGCATCACTAATGAAAAACTGTTTTTT
>15|.|.|TRBJ2-1|TRBV6-5
CASSKPRDTDNEQFF
TGTGCCAGCAGTAAGCCCCGGGACACCGACAATGAGCAGTTCTTC
>12|.|.|TRBJ2-5|TRBV18
CASSPPGETQYF
TGTGCCAGCTCACCACCGGGGGAGACCCAGTACTTC
>16|.|.|TRBJ2-2|TRBV3-1/TRBV3-2
CASSQDYGGRDGELFF
TGTGCCAGCAGCCAAGATTATGGGGGGCGCGACGGGGAGCTGTTTTTT
>13|.|.|TRBJ1-2|TRBV30
CAWRGEENYGYTF
TGTGCCTGGAGAGGAGAGGAGAACTATGGCTACACCTTC
>15|.|TRBD1|TRBJ2-5|TRBV30
CAWSTGQGLQETQYF
TGTGCCTGGAGTACTGGACAGGGGCTCCAAGAGACCCAGTACTTC
>15|.|TRBD2|TRBJ2-1|TRBV24-1
CATSDLAGAGNEQFF
TGTGCCACCAGTGATTTAGCGGGAGCGGGCAATGAGCAGTTCTTC
>15|few|TRBD1|TRBJ2-1|TRBV9
CASSSPGTGHNEQFF
TGTGCCAGCAGTTCCCCTGGGACAGGGCACAATGAGCAGTTCTTC
>12|.|.|TRBJ2-3|TRBV18
CASSPGTTLEYF
TGTGCCAGCTCCCCCGGGACAACTCTCGAGTATTTT
>11|.|.|TRBJ2-1|TRBV7-8
CASSLVNEQFF
TGTGCCAGCAGCTTAGTCAATGAGCAGTTCTTC
>12|.|.|TRBJ2-3|TRBV2
CACDREADTQYF
TGTGCATGTGACAGGGAGGCAGATACGCAGTATTTT
>16|.|TRBD1|TRBJ2-1|TRBV7-2
CASSLVGGSRTNEQFF
TGTGCCAGCAGCTTAGTAGGGGGCTCAAGGACGAATGAGCAGTTCTTC
>13|.|.|TRBJ2-1|TRBV6-4
CASPASSYNEQFF
TGTGCCAGCCCGGCGAGCTCCTACAATGAGCAGTTCTTC
>14|.|TRBD2|TRBJ2-5|TRBV5-1
CASSLGTSPETQYF
TGCGCCAGCAGCTTGGGGACTAGCCCAGAGACCCAGTACTTC
>16|.|TRBD1|TRBJ1-2|TRBV6-5
CASSYSGTAQGYGYTF
TGTGCCAGCAGTTACTCCGGGACAGCTCAGGGCTATGGCTACACCTTC